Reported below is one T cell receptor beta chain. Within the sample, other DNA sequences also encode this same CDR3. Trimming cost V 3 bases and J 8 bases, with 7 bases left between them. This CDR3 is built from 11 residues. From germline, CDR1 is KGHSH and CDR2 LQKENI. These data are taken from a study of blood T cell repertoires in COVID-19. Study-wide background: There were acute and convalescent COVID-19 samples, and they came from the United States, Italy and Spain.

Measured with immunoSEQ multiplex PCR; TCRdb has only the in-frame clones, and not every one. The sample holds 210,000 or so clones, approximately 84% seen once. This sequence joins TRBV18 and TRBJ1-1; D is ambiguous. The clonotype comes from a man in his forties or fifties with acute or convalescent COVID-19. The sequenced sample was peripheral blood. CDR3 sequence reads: CASSPEGEAFF. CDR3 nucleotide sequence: TGTGCCAGCTCACCGGAGGGAGAAGCTTTCTTT.